This TCR beta chain was found in a study of technical replicates of blood from a few donors. V trimming: 5 bases; J trimming: 6 bases; junction bases outside the gene matches: 10. Germline CDR1 reads SGHVS; CDR2 reads FQNEAQ. This CDR3 has 14 residues. This table comes from immunoSEQ multiplex PCR, and its TCRdb copy is limited to in-frame clones, with some not included. The sample consists of 15,000 to 20,000 clones, over 80% of them appearing once. This clonotype was obtained from a human donor in good health. Sample: PBMCs. This sequence joins TRBV7-8 and TRBJ2-7; 7 nucleotides agree with TRBD2. The CDR3 DNA reads TGTGCCAGCAGCCCGCGGGAGTTTCATGGCGAGCAGTACTTC. It yields the protein CASSPREFHGEQYF. Using reference TRBV7-8 and TRBJ2-7 for the parts outside the CDR3, the full variable domain is GAGVSQSPRYKVAKRGQDVALRCDPISGHVSLFWYQQALGQGPEFLTYFQNEAQLDKSGLPSDRFFAERPEGSVSTLKIQRTQQEDSAVYLCASSPREFHGEQYFGPGTRLTVT.